Included here is one T cell receptor beta chain sequence, with context. A read error may be the cause here, since a much bigger clone is one base away. RNA was extracted from bulk tissue without any cell sorting. Newly diagnosed lung cancer patients had thoracic surgery in China, August–late 2014, without prior chemotherapy. Germline lookup yields CDR1 MRHNA and CDR2 SNTAGT. There are 13 residues in the CDR3. V dropped 5 bases and J dropped 4 bases, with 11 bases sitting between them. The data originate from a study of tumor and adjacent non-tumor tissue in lung cancer. Study background: About 4.2 million productive TCRbeta reads were obtained per sample on average.

The library came from three nested PCR rounds adapted from ARM-PCR protocols. One entry per CDR3 protein, called by TCRdb with MiXCR from the multiplex PCR reads. The table lists around 86,000 distinct CDR3 sequences, 55% to 75% of them singletons. The sequence was collected from a woman aged 40 to 49 with non-small cell lung cancer. The chain joins TRBV6-4 to TRBJ1-2; D might be TRBD1 (5 bases). The sequenced material came from lung tumor tissue. The CDR3 loop is CASSSDGGYGYTF. Written as DNA, the CDR3 is TGTGCCAGCAGTTCGGACGGGGGCTATGGCTACACCTTC.